The 31 T cell receptor beta chains below come from one sample, sequenced in a study of regulatory T cells in long-lasting Graves disease. Relying on iRepertoire HTBI primers and Arm-PCR of CDR3 regions, the team built TCR beta libraries. MiXCR, run by TCRdb on the multiplex PCR reads, gives a single entry per CDR3 protein. The sample has a few hundred thousand distinct CDR3 sequences, roughly 23% seen once; the top ten hold 25% to 30%. Documented time point: persistent/refractory GD, antithyroid drugs over 5 years with positive TRAb. Following extraction of RNA from PBMCs, that RNA was used to make the TCR library. The material sequenced was peripheral blood mononuclear cells (PBMCs), taken when the disease was refractory, from a patient treated with antithyroid drugs. The receptors were sampled from a woman aged 40 to 49 with Graves disease.

The rearrangement joins TRBV20-1 to TRBJ1-1; D not resolved. The CDR3 totals 15 residues. The V end was cut by 6 bases, the J end by 7 bases, with 24 bases between. CDR1 and CDR2 (germline): DFQATT, SNEGSKA (reference sequence). CDR3 DNA: TGCAGTGCCCGGATCAAACTTCTTAAACTCGATGAAGCTTTCTTT. This translates into CSARIKLLKLDEAFF.

The chain couples TRBV5-1 to TRBJ2-5; D remains unclear. V lost 0 bases to trimming and J lost 1 base, with 7 bases between them. The CDR3 has 14 amino acids. Germline V gives CDR1 SGHRS, CDR2 YFSETQ. CDR3 DNA: TGCGCCAGCAGCTTGGACAGAGTCCAAGAGACCCAGTACTTC. Protein: CASSLDRVQETQYF.

J is TRBJ1-4 and V is TRBV5-1; D perhaps matches TRBD1 (5 bases). The V and J ends lost 0 bases and 8 bases respectively, with 11 bases between them. The CDR3 length is 14 residues. Germline CDR1 is SGHRS and CDR2 is YFSETQ. The CDR3 spells CASSLEQGGEKLFF. The CDR3 coding sequence is TGCGCCAGCAGCTTGGAGCAGGGAGGGGAAAAACTGTTTTTT.

A note on this clonotype: This may be a read error: a much more frequent sequence differs by one nucleotide. The chain recombines TRBV7-8 with TRBJ1-6; possibly TRBD1 for D (5 bases). Germline values: CDR1 SGHVS, CDR2 FQNEAQ. The length of the CDR3 is 18 residues. V shed 2 bases and J shed 10 bases, with 24 bases lying between them. The CDR3 loop reads CASSLPPLRDPVRSPLHF. CDR3 DNA sequence: TGTGCCAGCAGCTTACCGCCACTCCGGGACCCTGTTCGGTCACCCCTCCACTTT.

The chain combines TRBV20-1 with TRBJ2-7; 8 bases map to TRBD2. Germline V gene lookup returns CDR1 DFQATT and CDR2 SNEGSKA (reference sequence). The trim removed 3 bases at V and 3 bases at J, leaving 7 bases unmatched. The CDR3 length is 14 residues. In nucleotides, the CDR3 is TGCAGTGCTAGCGAGGGGGGACTAGACTACGAGCAGTACTTC. Protein sequence: CSASEGGLDYEQYF.

The table lists this clonotype with a count of one. The chain is built from TRBV5-5 and TRBJ1-5; no reliable D call. The CDR3 extends over 14 amino acids. The germline V and J ends were trimmed by 4 bases and 7 bases, with 15 bases remaining between them. CDR1 is SGHKS and CDR2 is YYEKEE in the germline V gene (reference sequence). CDR3 sequence (DNA): TGTGCCAGCAGCCCCGGTCCCAGAAGGCAGCCCCAGCATTTT. Amino acid sequence: CASSPGPRRQPQHF.

The gene calls are TRBV5-6 and TRBJ2-7; 14 nucleotides match TRBD2. The V segment lost 5 bases and the J segment 3 bases; nucleotides outside the gene matches: 4. There are 15 residues in the CDR3. Per the germline V gene, CDR1 is SGHDT and CDR2 is YYEEEE. The CDR3 sequence is CASRAGLAGVYEQYF. The CDR3 nucleotides read TGTGCCAGCAGAGCGGGACTAGCGGGAGTCTACGAGCAGTACTTC.

This clonotype was picked up a small number of times. The rearrangement joins TRBV9 to TRBJ1-1; TRBD1 agrees at 8 bases. This CDR3 has 15 residues. J gave up 3 bases and V 4 bases, and 8 bases lay outside the gene matches. The germline gives CDR1 SGDLS, CDR2 YYNGEE. The CDR3 bases are TGTGCCAGCAGCACAGGGGGGGCATCACACACTGAAGCTTTCTTT. As protein: CASSTGGASHTEAFF.

This clonotype has a handful of counts. The rearrangement joins TRBV28 to TRBJ1-5; D uncertain. The CDR3 has 15 residues. Germline CDR1 MDHEN, CDR2 SYDVKM. Trimming left V 6 bases short and J 7 bases short, with 19 bases between. As DNA, the CDR3 is TGTGCCAGCAGCCGGGATCCTAGAAGCAGGCAGCCCCAGCATTTT. Amino acid sequence: CASSRDPRSRQPQHF.

The chain links TRBV11-3 to TRBJ2-3, with 8 nucleotides matching TRBD1. Per germline, CDR1 SGHNT and CDR2 YENEEA. There are 14 residues in the CDR3. With V trimmed by 4 bases and J by 7 bases, 7 bases remained unmatched. The CDR3 DNA follows: TGTGCCAGCAGCTCTGGACAGGGTTCGAATACGCAGTATTTT. This translates into CASSSGQGSNTQYF.

This clonotype showed up many times. J is TRBJ1-1 and V is TRBV29-1; possibly TRBD1 for D (6 bases). Per germline, CDR1 SQVTM and CDR2 ANQGSEA. Trimming took 8 bases from V and 0 from J, leaving 10 bases between them. CDR3 length: 12 amino acids. CDR3 in amino acids: CSIGQMNTEAFF. The CDR3 DNA reads as TGCAGCATAGGACAGATGAACACTGAAGCTTTCTTT.

The DNA for the CDR3 is TGTGCCAGCTCACCACTTAAGGACACCCCATTCGGAGCTTTCTTT. Translation: CASSPLKDTPFGAFF. V gene TRBV18 combines with J gene TRBJ1-1; D may be TRBD1 (5 bases). V dropped 1 base and J dropped 10 bases, with 19 bases sitting between them. The CDR3 covers 15 residues. Per germline, CDR1 KGHSH and CDR2 LQKENI. The whole variable domain, remainder taken from reference TRBV18 and TRBJ1-1, is NAGVMQNPRHLVRRRGQEARLRCSPMKGHSHVYWYRQLPEEGLKFMVYLQKENIIDESGMPKERFSAEFPKEGPSILRIQQVVRGDSAAYFCASSPLKDTPFGAFFGQGTRLTVV.

This clonotype is a singleton in its sample. A much larger clone lies a single base off, so this may be a read error. The chain couples TRBV20-1 to TRBJ2-7, with TRBD2 as a possible D gene (5 bases). The CDR3 is made up of 14 amino acids. V dropped 6 bases and J dropped 7 bases, with 22 bases sitting between them. The germline CDR1 and CDR2 sequences are DFQATT and SNEGSKA (reference sequence). In DNA, the CDR3 is TGCAGTGCCGATGCGAATCCGGACTCTCGAGAGCAGTACTTC. This gives the protein CSADANPDSREQYF.

This CDR3 reads CASSRPGQGKTGELFF. CDR3 nucleotide sequence: TGTGCCAGCAGTCGACCGGGACAGGGAAAAACCGGGGAGCTGTTTTTT. This chain links TRBV12-3 or TRBV12-4 with TRBJ2-2; 9 bases match TRBD1. With 5 bases clipped from V and 5 bases from J, the junction kept 9 bases outside the gene matches. The CDR3 runs 16 residues.

Ten or more counts support this clonotype. The chain recombines TRBV9 with TRBJ2-7; 7 nucleotides line up with TRBD1. V shed 6 bases, J shed 6 bases, and the junction held 12 bases outside the gene matches. CDR1 is SGDLS, CDR2 YYNGEE, per germline. There are 14 residues in the CDR3. This chain's CDR3 is CASTRDSHTPEQYF. The CDR3 nucleotides read TGTGCCAGCACCAGGGACAGCCATACACCCGAGCAGTACTTC.

The V gene is TRBV9, the J gene TRBJ2-5; 8 nucleotides agree with TRBD1. The CDR3 is 15 residues long. CDR1 is SGDLS and CDR2 is YYNGEE in the germline V gene. J lost 3 bases, V lost 5 bases, and 9 bases had no gene match. The CDR3 DNA reads as TGTGCCAGCAGTAGATGGACAGGGACAGAAGAGACCCAGTACTTC. Its protein product is CASSRWTGTEETQYF.

This clonotype was counted ten times or more. The chain carries TRBV28 and TRBJ2-4; D gene uncertain. This CDR3 is built from 13 residues. Germline lookup yields CDR1 MDHEN and CDR2 SYDVKM. Trimming took 3 bases from V and 12 from J, leaving 15 bases between them. Here the CDR3 DNA reads TGTGCCAGCAGTTTTCGGAGACTTTCAAATCAGTACTTC. This gives the protein CASSFRRLSNQYF.

The gene calls are TRBV27 and TRBJ2-2, with D possibly being TRBD1 (5 bases). Germline CDR1 is MNHEY and CDR2 is SMNVEV (reference sequence). Trimming removed 3 bases from V and 3 bases from J, with 11 bases in between. The CDR3 runs 15 residues. This chain's CDR3 is CASSLVQGDTGELFF. For the CDR3, the DNA is TGTGCCAGCAGTTTGGTCCAGGGCGACACCGGGGAGCTGTTTTTT.

This chain connects TRBV5-8 to TRBJ1-5, with D possibly matching TRBD1 (6 bases). Germline CDR1 and CDR2: SGHTS and YDEGEE. Deletions cut 9 bases from V and 6 bases from J, with 19 bases between. This CDR3 comprises 14 residues. CDR3 nucleotides: TGTGCCACCCGGGAATGGGGGGGCGGTCAGCCCCAGCATTTT. As protein: CATREWGGGQPQHF.

Turning to this clonotype: One base away lies a much larger clone, so this may be a sequencing read error. The chain combines TRBV6-2 or TRBV6-3 with TRBJ2-7; TRBD1 matches 8 bases. Trimming took 8 bases from V and 0 from J; bases not matched to a gene: 12. Germline assignment: CDR1 MNHEY and CDR2 SVGEGT. The CDR3 runs 16 residues. Written as DNA, the CDR3 is TGTGCCAGCGGTCGCTCAGGACAGGGATTCTCCTACGAGCAGTACTTC. Protein: CASGRSGQGFSYEQYF.

The chain has TRBV5-1 and TRBJ2-1, with D perhaps being TRBD1 or TRBD2 (5 bases each). Trimming shortened V by 4 bases and J by 3 bases, and 23 bases separated the two germline ends. CDR3 size: 18 residues. Germline CDR1 is SGHRS and CDR2 is YFSETQ. The CDR3 spells CASSARLGTKASYNEQFF. As DNA, the CDR3 is TGCGCCAGCAGCGCTCGACTCGGGACGAAAGCCAGCTACAATGAGCAGTTCTTC.

This clonotype occurred many times. The J gene is TRBJ2-5, the V gene TRBV12-3 or TRBV12-4, with 10 bases lining up with TRBD1. The junction had 8 bases not matched to a gene; V was cut back by 2 bases and J by 5 bases. The CDR3 loop spans 16 amino acids. CDR3 amino acids: CASSLFGQGVSETQYF. The CDR3 DNA is TGTGCCAGCAGTTTATTCGGACAGGGGGTGTCGGAGACCCAGTACTTC.

The rearrangement joins TRBV20-1 to TRBJ2-5; 9 nucleotides line up with TRBD2. CDR1 is DFQATT and CDR2 is SNEGSKA in the germline V gene (reference sequence). The CDR3 covers 15 residues. V lost 5 bases and J lost 7; bases outside the gene matches: 14. CDR3 in amino acids: CSARPSGTPWGTQYF. The CDR3 nucleotides are TGCAGTGCTCGGCCTAGCGGGACTCCCTGGGGGACCCAGTACTTC.

The sample holds a few counts of this clonotype. The CDR3 protein is CASSLRLSSYNEQFF. The CDR3 region has the DNA TGTGCCAGCAGCTTAAGACTCTCCTCCTACAATGAGCAGTTCTTC. This sequence joins TRBV7-9 and TRBJ2-1; D ambiguous. The CDR3 runs 15 residues. Germline values: CDR1 SEHNR, CDR2 FQNEAQ (reference sequence). V was clipped by 2 bases and J by 0 bases, with 8 bases between them.

Comments on this clonotype: A read error may account for a junction end that differs from germline. DNA of the CDR3: TGTGCCACCCGTGAGACAGCCACCGGGGAGCTGTTTTTT. Translating gives CATRETATGELFF. This chain uses TRBV24-1 with TRBJ2-2; possibly TRBD1 for D (5 bases). The CDR3 length is 13 residues. Germline CDR1 reads KGHDR; CDR2 reads SFDVKD.

Ten or more counts support this clonotype. The chain uses TRBV28 and TRBJ2-1; 9 nucleotides agree with TRBD1. CDR3 length: 17 residues. Losses at the gene ends were 2 bases for V and 0 bases for J; bases not matched to a gene: 5. Per the germline V gene, CDR1 is MDHEN and CDR2 is SYDVKM. The CDR3 spells CASSLGRGQGSYNEQFF. The CDR3, as DNA: TGTGCCAGCAGTTTAGGGCGGGGACAGGGCTCCTACAATGAGCAGTTCTTC.

This clonotype was observed a handful of times. CDR3 region: CATNPAGSDIQYF. CDR3 DNA sequence: TGTGCCACCAACCCAGCGGGGAGCGACATTCAGTACTTC. This rearrangement joins TRBV19 to TRBJ2-4, with 7 positions matching TRBD2. CDR1 is LNHDA and CDR2 is SQIVND in the germline V gene (reference sequence). The length of the CDR3 is 13 residues. Trimming took 10 bases from V and 8 from J; bases not matched to a gene: 11.

This clonotype showed up just a few times. V usage is TRBV16 and J usage is TRBJ1-5, with 9 nucleotides matching TRBD1. The CDR3 runs 17 residues. V shed 4 bases, J shed 1 base, and the junction held 8 bases outside the gene matches. CDR1 KGHSY and CDR2 FQNENV come from the germline V gene. CDR3 region: CASSRGGQGGSNQPQHF. The CDR3 nucleotides read TGTGCCAGCAGCCGCGGGGGACAGGGTGGGAGCAATCAGCCCCAGCATTTT. Looking up the rest from reference TRBV16 and TRBJ1-5 gives the full variable domain: GEEVAQTPKHLVRGEGQKAKLYCAPIKGHSYVFWYQQVLKNEFKFLISFQNENVFDETGMPKERFSAKCLPNSPCSLEIQATKLEDSAVYFCASSRGGQGGSNQPQHFGDGTRLSIL.

The chain couples TRBV7-9 to TRBJ1-1; 7 bases align to TRBD1. Per germline, CDR1 SEHNR and CDR2 FQNEAQ (reference sequence). V dropped 5 bases and J dropped 4; count of bases not matched to a gene: 13. CDR3 length: 16 residues. CDR3 in amino acids: CASSRQQGIVITEAFF. CDR3 bases: TGTGCCAGCAGCCGCCAACAGGGGATTGTGATCACTGAAGCTTTCTTT.

This chain joins TRBV5-1 and TRBJ2-1; 13 bases align to TRBD2. Losses at the gene ends were 4 bases for V and 8 bases for J; bases not matched to a gene: 12. The CDR3 consists of 17 residues. Germline CDR1 and CDR2: SGHRS and YFSETQ. The CDR3 nucleotides read TGCGCCAGCAGCCCCGTACTAGCGGGAGGGTATCAAGATGAGCAGTTCTTC. It codes for CASSPVLAGGYQDEQFF.

This chain links TRBV30 with TRBJ2-5; D remains ambiguous. CDR3 length: 15 residues. V was trimmed by 3 bases and J by 1 base, leaving 15 bases between them. Germline V gene sequence: CDR1 GTSNPN, CDR2 SVGIG (reference sequence). The DNA of the CDR3 is TGTGCCTGGAGCTTTCTTGGACGGACCCAAGAGACCCAGTACTTC. This translates into CAWSFLGRTQETQYF.